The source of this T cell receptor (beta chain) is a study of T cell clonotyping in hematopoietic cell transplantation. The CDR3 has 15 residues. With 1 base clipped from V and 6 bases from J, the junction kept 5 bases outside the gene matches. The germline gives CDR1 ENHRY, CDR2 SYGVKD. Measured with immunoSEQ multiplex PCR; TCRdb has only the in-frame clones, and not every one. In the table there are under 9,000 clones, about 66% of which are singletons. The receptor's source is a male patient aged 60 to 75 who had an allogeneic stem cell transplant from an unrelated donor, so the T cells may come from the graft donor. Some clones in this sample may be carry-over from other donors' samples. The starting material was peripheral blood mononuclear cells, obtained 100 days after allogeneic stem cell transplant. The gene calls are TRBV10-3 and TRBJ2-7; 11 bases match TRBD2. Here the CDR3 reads CAISEYSGGAVEQYF. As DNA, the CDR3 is TGTGCCATCAGTGAGTATAGCGGGGGGGCCGTCGAGCAGTACTTC.